The next 10 T cell receptor beta chains were all read from a single sample in a study of blood T cell repertoires in COVID-19. TCRdb's copy holds only in-frame clones and misses some; the assay was immunoSEQ multiplex PCR. Here the sample spans under 35,000 clones, 80% being singletons. The material sequenced was peripheral blood. The receptors stem from a man of 80 years or more with acute or convalescent COVID-19.

In nucleotides, the CDR3 is TGTGCCAGTAGTATTGCTAACCCCCCAGGGGGAGGTGATACGCAGTATTTT. Translation: CASSIANPPGGGDTQYF. The J gene is TRBJ2-3, the V gene TRBV19; D possibly corresponds to TRBD1 (7 bases). CDR1 LNHDA and CDR2 SQIVND come from the germline V gene (reference sequence). The V gene lost 3 bases and the J gene lost 6 bases, with 22 bases spanning the gap. This CDR3 has 17 residues.

Points on this clone: One junction end disagrees with the germline gene, perhaps due to a read error. V and J are TRBV29-1 and TRBJ1-6; D gene uncertain. The length of the CDR3 is 11 residues. The V gene's germline CDR1 is SQVTM and CDR2 ANQGSEA. In nucleotides, the CDR3 is TGCAGCGTTGAGAGTTTGGGTAGCCGGGTTTTT. It specifies CSVESLGSRVF. Using reference TRBV29-1 and TRBJ1-6 for the parts outside the CDR3, the full variable domain is SAVISQKPSRDICQRGTSLTIQCQVDSQVTMMFWYRQQPGQSLTLIATANQGSEATYESGFVIDKFPISRPNLTFSTLTVSNMSPEDSSIYLCSVESLGSRVFGNGTRLTVT.

The chain is built from TRBV6-2 or TRBV6-3 and TRBJ1-5; tentative D call: TRBD1 (5 bases). Looked up from germline, CDR1 is MNHEY and CDR2 is SVGEGT. V lost 4 bases, J lost 6 bases, and 16 bases lay in between. This CDR3 is 15 amino acids long. The CDR3 nucleotides read TGTGCCAGCAGTTCCCCGATCCAGGGAGGTCAGCCCCAGCATTTT. Its translation: CASSSPIQGGQPQHF.

The chain carries TRBV6-6 and TRBJ1-1, with TRBD1 matching over 7 bases. The CDR3 runs to 13 residues. V lost 4 bases to trimming and J lost 6 bases; unmatched junction nucleotides: 5. Germline V gene data show CDR1 as MNHNY and CDR2 as SVGAGI (reference sequence). The CDR3 nucleotides read TGTGCCAGCAGTTCTAACAGGGGCTCTGAAGCTTTCTTT. This translates into CASSSNRGSEAFF.

The chain recombines TRBV7-8 with TRBJ2-1; 10 positions agree with TRBD2. V was clipped by 5 bases and J by 7 bases; unmatched bases: 8. The germline V gene encodes CDR1 SGHVS and CDR2 FQNEAQ. This CDR3 spans 15 amino acids. The DNA for the CDR3 is TGTGCCAGCAGCGGGCCGGGACTAGCGATTAATGAGCAGTTCTTC. Its protein product is CASSGPGLAINEQFF.

The chain uses TRBV9 and TRBJ2-2; TRBD1 matches at 12 bases. J lost 5 bases, V lost 0 bases, and 11 bases had no gene match. The CDR3 is made up of 19 amino acids. CDR1 and CDR2 from the germline V gene are SGDLS and YYNGEE. The CDR3 spells CASSVDGTGGHTRTGELFF. As DNA, the CDR3 is TGTGCCAGCAGCGTAGACGGGACAGGGGGCCATACGAGGACCGGGGAGCTGTTTTTT.

This chain connects TRBV7-9 to TRBJ2-7, with no clear D. CDR1 SEHNR and CDR2 FQNEAQ come from the germline V gene (reference sequence). The ends were cut back, 1 base at V and 6 bases at J, with 13 bases in the middle. The CDR3 runs 14 residues. CDR3 nucleotide sequence: TGTGCCAGCAGCTTAGAAGGTGCCAACAGCGAGCAGTACTTC. Amino acid sequence: CASSLEGANSEQYF.

This chain connects TRBV28 to TRBJ2-5, with 7 bases identical to TRBD1. This CDR3 has 13 amino acids. With 6 bases clipped from V and 5 bases from J, the junction kept 6 bases outside the gene matches. The germline CDR1 and CDR2 sequences are MDHEN and SYDVKM. The CDR3 nucleotides read TGTGCCAGCAGGGGACAGTCCTGGGAGACCCAGTACTTC. Translation gives CASRGQSWETQYF.

This chain connects TRBV11-2 to TRBJ2-7; 9 bases are shared with TRBD2. The V gene end was trimmed by 1 base and the J gene end by 3 bases; junction bases not matched to a gene: 7. The CDR3 has 16 amino acids. Germline V gene sequence: CDR1 SGHAT, CDR2 FQNNGV. The chain's CDR3 is CASSLGGSGGGYEQYF. Written as DNA, the CDR3 is TGTGCCAGCAGCTTAGGTGGTAGCGGGGGCGGCTACGAGCAGTACTTC.

V is TRBV5-5 and J is TRBJ1-6; 7 bases map to TRBD1. In germline, CDR1 is SGHKS, CDR2 YYEKEE (reference sequence). The CDR3 consists of 17 residues. The trim removed 3 bases at V and 1 base at J, leaving 7 bases unmatched. The chain's CDR3 is CASSSRQGLSYNSPLHF. Here the CDR3 DNA reads TGTGCCAGCAGCTCCCGACAGGGTTTGTCCTATAATTCACCCCTCCACTTT.